This T cell receptor beta chain was found in a study of blood T cell repertoires in COVID-19. At the level of the study: Sites in the United States, Italy and Spain provided acute and convalescent COVID-19 samples.

The authors' processing: Counts of nucleated cells, estimated from reference gene primer amplification, were obtained. TCRdb's table, derived via immunoSEQ multiplex PCR, lists solely in-frame clones and lacks some. V and J calls and clone size come straight from that table; D and trimming were deduced from the DNA. This sample has some 260,000 clones, with around 90% found just once. CDR3 length equals 13 residues. In germline, CDR1 is SGHNT, CDR2 YENEEA. V lost 2 bases, J lost 7 bases, and 4 bases stayed unmatched. The J gene is TRBJ2-5, the V gene TRBV11-3; 7 nucleotides agree with TRBD2. Sequencing was carried out using peripheral blood. This receptor was obtained from a woman in her thirties or forties who had recovered from COVID-19. The CDR3: CASSLSPGGTQYF. In DNA, the CDR3 is TGTGCCAGCAGCTTAAGTCCGGGGGGGACCCAGTACTTC.